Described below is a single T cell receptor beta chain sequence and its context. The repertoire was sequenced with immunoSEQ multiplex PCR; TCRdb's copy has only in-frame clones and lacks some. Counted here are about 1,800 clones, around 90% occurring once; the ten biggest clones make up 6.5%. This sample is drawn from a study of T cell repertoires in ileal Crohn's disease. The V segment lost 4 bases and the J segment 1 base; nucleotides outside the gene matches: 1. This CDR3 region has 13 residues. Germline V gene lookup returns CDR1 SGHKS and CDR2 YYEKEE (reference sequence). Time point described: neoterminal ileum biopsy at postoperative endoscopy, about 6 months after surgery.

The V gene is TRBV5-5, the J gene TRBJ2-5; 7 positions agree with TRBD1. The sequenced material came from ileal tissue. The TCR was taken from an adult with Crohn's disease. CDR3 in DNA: TGTGCCAGCAGCCCAGGGGGCCAAGAGACCCAGTACTTC. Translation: CASSPGGQETQYF.